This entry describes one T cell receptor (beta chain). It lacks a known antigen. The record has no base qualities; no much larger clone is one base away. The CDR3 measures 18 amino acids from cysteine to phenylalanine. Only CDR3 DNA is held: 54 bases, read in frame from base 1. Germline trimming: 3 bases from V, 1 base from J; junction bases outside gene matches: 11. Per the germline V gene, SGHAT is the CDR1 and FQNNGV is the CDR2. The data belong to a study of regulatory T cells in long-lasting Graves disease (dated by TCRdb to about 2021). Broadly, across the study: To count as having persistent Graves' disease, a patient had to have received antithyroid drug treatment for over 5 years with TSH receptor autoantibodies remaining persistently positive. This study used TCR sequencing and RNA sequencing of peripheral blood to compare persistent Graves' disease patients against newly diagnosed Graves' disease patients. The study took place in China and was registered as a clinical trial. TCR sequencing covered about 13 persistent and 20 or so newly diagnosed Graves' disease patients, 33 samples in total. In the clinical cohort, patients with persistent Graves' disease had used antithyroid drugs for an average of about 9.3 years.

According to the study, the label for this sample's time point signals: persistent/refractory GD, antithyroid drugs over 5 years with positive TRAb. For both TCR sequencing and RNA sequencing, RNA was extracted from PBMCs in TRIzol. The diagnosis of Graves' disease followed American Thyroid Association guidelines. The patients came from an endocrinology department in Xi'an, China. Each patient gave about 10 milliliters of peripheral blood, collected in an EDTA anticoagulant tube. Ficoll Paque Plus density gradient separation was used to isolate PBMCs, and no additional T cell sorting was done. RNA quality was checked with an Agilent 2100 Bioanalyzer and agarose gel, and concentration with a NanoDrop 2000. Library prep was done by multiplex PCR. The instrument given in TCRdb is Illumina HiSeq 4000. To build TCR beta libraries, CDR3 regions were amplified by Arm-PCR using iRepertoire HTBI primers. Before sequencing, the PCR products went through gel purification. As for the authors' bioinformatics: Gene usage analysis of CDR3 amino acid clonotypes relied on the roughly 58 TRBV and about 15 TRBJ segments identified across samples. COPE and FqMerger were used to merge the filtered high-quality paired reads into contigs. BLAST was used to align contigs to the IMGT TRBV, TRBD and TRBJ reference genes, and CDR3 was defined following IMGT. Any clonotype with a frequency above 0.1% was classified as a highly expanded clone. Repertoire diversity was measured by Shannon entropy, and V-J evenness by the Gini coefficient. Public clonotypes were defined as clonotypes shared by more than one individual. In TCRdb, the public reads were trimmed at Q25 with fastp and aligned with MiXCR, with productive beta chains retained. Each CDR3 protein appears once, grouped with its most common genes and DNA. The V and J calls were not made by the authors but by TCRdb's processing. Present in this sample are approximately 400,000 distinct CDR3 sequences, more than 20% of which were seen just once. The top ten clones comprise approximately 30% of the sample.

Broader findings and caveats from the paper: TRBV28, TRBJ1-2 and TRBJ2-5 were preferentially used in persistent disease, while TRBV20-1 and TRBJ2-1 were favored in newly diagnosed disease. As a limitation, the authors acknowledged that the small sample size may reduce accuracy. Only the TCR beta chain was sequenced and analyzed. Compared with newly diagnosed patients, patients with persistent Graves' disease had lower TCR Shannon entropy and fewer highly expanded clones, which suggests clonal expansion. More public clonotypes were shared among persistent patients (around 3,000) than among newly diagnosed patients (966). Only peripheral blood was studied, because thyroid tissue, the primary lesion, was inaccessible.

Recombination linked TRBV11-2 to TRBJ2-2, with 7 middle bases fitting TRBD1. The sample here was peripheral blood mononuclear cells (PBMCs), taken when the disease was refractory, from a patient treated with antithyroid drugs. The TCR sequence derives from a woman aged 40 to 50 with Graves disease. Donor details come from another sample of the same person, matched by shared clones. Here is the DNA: TGTGCCAGCAGCTTGAACAGGGGCGGTTCGATGAACACCGGGGAGCTGTTTTTT. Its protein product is CASSLNRGGSMNTGELFF.